This is a list of T cell receptor beta chains from one sample in a study of identical twins. Each CDR3 protein is one row after TCRdb ran MiXCR on the 5' RACE reads. The profile covers 500,000 or so distinct CDR3 sequences, with roughly an eighth appearing a single time and approximately 1% taken by the ten largest. These same records also appear under a second study, on yellow fever vaccine responses in identical twins.

The specimen sequenced was CD4+ T cells sorted from blood. Receptor source: a woman between 18 and 29 years old in good health. The CDR3 runs from the conserved cysteine through the conserved F or W. The D gene is left open where the match is weak. Expanded clones are given a class, and other clones once, few, many or no size at all.

d_call: TRBD1
v_call: TRBV28
cdr3_length: 14
j_call: TRBJ2-1
clone_size: -
cdr3_nt: TGTGCCAGCAGTCCCATGACAGGGCGCAATGAGCAGTTCTTC
cdr3_aa: CASSPMTGRNEQFF

d_call: -
v_call: TRBV5-1
cdr3_length: 20
j_call: TRBJ1-1
clone_size: many
cdr3_nt: TGCGCCAGCAGCTTATTCCCACCCGGCAGGGGTCAAGGTTTGAACACTGAAGCTTTCTTT
cdr3_aa: CASSLFPPGRGQGLNTEAFF

d_call: -
v_call: TRBV20-1
cdr3_length: 12
j_call: TRBJ2-5
clone_size: -
cdr3_nt: TGCAGTGCCGACTGGCGACAAGAGACCCAGTACTTC
cdr3_aa: CSADWRQETQYF

d_call: TRBD1
v_call: TRBV29-1
cdr3_length: 16
j_call: TRBJ2-3
clone_size: few
cdr3_nt: TGCAGCGTTGATTTCCGGGTAACAGGGGCCACAGATACGCAGTATTTT
cdr3_aa: CSVDFRVTGATDTQYF

d_call: -
v_call: TRBV28
cdr3_length: 14
j_call: TRBJ2-1
clone_size: few
cdr3_nt: TGTGCCAGCAGTTTACTCCTCCCCACGTATGAGCAGTTCTTC
cdr3_aa: CASSLLLPTYEQFF

d_call: -
v_call: TRBV7-2
cdr3_length: 15
j_call: TRBJ2-1
clone_size: many
cdr3_nt: TGTGCCAGCAGCTTAGGCCCCGCCTCCTACAATGAGCAGTTCTTC
cdr3_aa: CASSLGPASYNEQFF

d_call: -
v_call: TRBV7-2
cdr3_length: 13
j_call: TRBJ2-3
clone_size: -
cdr3_nt: TGTGCCAGCAGCCGACCCGACTCTACGACGCAGTATTTT
cdr3_aa: CASSRPDSTTQYF

d_call: -
v_call: TRBV20-1
cdr3_length: 11
j_call: TRBJ2-1
clone_size: few
cdr3_nt: TGCAGTGTCCTTCGACTAAATGAGCAGTTCTTC
cdr3_aa: CSVLRLNEQFF

d_call: TRBD1
v_call: TRBV6-2/TRBV6-3
cdr3_length: 18
j_call: TRBJ2-4
clone_size: -
cdr3_nt: TGTGCCAGCAGTTACTCGCCGGGACAGGGAATGGAATTAAACATTCAGTACTTC
cdr3_aa: CASSYSPGQGMELNIQYF

d_call: TRBD1
v_call: TRBV20-1
cdr3_length: 16
j_call: TRBJ2-7
clone_size: few
cdr3_nt: TGCAGTGCTAGAGCGTTACAGGGGGTTCCCCCCTACGAGCAGTACTTC
cdr3_aa: CSARALQGVPPYEQYF

d_call: TRBD1
v_call: TRBV7-9
cdr3_length: 15
j_call: TRBJ2-1
clone_size: -
cdr3_nt: TGTGCCAGCAGCTTAGGGGACAGCCTATACAATGAGCAGTTCTTC
cdr3_aa: CASSLGDSLYNEQFF

d_call: -
v_call: TRBV3-1
cdr3_length: 15
j_call: TRBJ2-5
clone_size: few
cdr3_nt: TGTGCCAGCAGCCAAGACACAGGGTACCAAGAGACCCAGTACTTC
cdr3_aa: CASSQDTGYQETQYF

d_call: -
v_call: TRBV20-1
cdr3_length: 13
j_call: TRBJ2-1
clone_size: few
cdr3_nt: TGCAGTGCTAGAGGGGGGGGCGGATATGAGCAGTTCTTC
cdr3_aa: CSARGGGGYEQFF

d_call: -
v_call: TRBV5-1
cdr3_length: 16
j_call: TRBJ2-3
clone_size: many
cdr3_nt: TGCGCCAGCAGCTTAAAAACCGGGACATTTTACGATACGCAGTATTTT
cdr3_aa: CASSLKTGTFYDTQYF

d_call: TRBD1
v_call: TRBV2
cdr3_length: 15
j_call: TRBJ2-1
clone_size: few
cdr3_nt: TGTGCCAGCAGTGGGGGACAGGGAGGTTTTCGTGAGCAGTTCTTC
cdr3_aa: CASSGGQGGFREQFF

d_call: -
v_call: TRBV11-2
cdr3_length: 15
j_call: TRBJ2-1
clone_size: -
cdr3_nt: TGTGCCAGCAGCCCTCGGACTAAGGCCTACAATGAGCAGTTCTTC
cdr3_aa: CASSPRTKAYNEQFF

d_call: -
v_call: TRBV3-1
cdr3_length: 14
j_call: TRBJ1-5
clone_size: few
cdr3_nt: TGTGCCAGCAGCCAAGCCGGGTTTACTCAGCCCCAGCATTTT
cdr3_aa: CASSQAGFTQPQHF